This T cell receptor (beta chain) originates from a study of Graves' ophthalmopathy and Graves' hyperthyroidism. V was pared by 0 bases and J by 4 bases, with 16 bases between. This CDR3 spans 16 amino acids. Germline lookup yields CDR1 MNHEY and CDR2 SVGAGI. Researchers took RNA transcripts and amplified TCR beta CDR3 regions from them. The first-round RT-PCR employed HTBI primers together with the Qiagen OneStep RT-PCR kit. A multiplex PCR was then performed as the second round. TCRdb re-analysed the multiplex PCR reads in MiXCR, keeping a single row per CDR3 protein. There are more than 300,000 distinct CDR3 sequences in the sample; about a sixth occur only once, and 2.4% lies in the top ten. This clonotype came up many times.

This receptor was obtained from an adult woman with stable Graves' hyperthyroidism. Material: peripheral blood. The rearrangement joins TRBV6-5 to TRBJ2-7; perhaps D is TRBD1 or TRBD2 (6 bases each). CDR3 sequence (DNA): TGTGCCAGCAGTTACTCCTTAGCAAGGGGGAGGTACGAGCAGTACTTC. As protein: CASSYSLARGRYEQYF.